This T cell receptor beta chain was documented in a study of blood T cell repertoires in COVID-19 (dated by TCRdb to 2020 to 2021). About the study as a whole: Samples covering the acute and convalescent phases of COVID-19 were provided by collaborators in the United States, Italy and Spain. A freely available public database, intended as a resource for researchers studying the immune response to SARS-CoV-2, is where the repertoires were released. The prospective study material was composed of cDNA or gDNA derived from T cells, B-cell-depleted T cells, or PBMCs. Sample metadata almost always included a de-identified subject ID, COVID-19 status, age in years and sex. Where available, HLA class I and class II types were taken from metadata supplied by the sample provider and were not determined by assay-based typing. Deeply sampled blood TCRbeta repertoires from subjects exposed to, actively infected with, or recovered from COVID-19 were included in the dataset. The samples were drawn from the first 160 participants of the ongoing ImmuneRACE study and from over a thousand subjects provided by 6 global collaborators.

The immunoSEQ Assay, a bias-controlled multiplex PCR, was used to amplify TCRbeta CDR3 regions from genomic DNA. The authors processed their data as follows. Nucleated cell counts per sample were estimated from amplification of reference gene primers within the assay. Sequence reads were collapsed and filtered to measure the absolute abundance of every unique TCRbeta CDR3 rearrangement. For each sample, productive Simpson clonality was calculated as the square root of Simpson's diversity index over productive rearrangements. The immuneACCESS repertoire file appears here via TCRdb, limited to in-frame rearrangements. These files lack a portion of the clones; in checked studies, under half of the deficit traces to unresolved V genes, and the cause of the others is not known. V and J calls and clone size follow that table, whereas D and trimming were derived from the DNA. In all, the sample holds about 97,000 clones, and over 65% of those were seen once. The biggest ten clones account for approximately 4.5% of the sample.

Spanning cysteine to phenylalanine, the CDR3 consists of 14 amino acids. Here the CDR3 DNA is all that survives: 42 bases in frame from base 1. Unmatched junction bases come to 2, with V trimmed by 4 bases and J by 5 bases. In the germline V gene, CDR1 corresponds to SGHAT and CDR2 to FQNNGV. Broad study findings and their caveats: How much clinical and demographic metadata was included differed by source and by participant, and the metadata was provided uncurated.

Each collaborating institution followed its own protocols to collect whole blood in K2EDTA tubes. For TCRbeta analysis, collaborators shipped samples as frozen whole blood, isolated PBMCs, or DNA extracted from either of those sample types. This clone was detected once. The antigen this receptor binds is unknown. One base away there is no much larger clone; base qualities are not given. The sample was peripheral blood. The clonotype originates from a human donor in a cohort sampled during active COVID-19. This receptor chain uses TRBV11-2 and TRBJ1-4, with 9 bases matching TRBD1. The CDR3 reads CASSSGQGNEKLFF. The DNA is TGTGCCAGCAGCTCGGGACAGGGAAATGAAAAACTGTTTTTT.